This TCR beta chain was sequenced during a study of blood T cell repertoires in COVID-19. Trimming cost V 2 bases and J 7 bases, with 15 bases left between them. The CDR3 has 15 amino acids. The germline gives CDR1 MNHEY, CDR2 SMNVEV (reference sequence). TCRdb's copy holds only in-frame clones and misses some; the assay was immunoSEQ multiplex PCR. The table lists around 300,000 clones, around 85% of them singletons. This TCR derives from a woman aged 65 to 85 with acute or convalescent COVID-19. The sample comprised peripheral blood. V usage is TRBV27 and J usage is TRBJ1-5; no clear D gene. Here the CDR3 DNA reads TGTGCCAGCAGTTTACTGGCGAGGTCCAACCAGCCCCAGCATTTT. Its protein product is CASSLLARSNQPQHF.